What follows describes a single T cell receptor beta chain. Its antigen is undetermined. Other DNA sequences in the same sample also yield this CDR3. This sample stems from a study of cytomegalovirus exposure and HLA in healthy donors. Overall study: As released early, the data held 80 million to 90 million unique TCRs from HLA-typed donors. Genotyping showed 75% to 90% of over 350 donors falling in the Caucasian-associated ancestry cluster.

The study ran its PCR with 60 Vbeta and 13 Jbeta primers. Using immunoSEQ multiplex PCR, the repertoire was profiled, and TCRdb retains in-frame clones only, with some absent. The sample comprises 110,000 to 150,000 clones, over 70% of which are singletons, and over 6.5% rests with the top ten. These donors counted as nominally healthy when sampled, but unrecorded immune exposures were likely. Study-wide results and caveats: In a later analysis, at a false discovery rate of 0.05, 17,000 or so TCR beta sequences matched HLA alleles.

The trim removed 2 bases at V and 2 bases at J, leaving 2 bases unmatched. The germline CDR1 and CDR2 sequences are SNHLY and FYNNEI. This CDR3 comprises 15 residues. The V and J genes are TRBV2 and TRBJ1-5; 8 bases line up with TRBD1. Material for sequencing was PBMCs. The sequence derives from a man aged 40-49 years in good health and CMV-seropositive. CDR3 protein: CASSESGGGNQPQHF. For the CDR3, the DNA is TGTGCCAGCAGTGAATCAGGGGGCGGCAATCAGCCCCAGCATTTT.